The sequence of this T cell receptor (beta chain) was determined in a study of identical twins. Points from the study as a whole: Sharing of beta out-of-frame sequences by twins showed a weaker excess. Models predicted less out-of-frame TCR alpha sharing in monozygotic twins than was found.

Comments on this clonotype: Its antigen is as yet unknown.

Template switching added a universal primer site, and cDNA bore unique molecular identifiers. Via MiXCR, TCRdb re-called the 5' RACE reads, giving one row per CDR3 protein. The repertoire holds 200,000 or so distinct CDR3 sequences, with 7.5% as singletons. The CDR3 sequence is 12 residues long. Per the germline V gene, CDR1 is MNHEY and CDR2 is SVGAGI. V was clipped by 9 bases and J by 3 bases, with 12 bases between them. A further study also used this sample, focusing on yellow fever vaccine responses in identical twins.

This chain uses TRBV6-5 with TRBJ2-7; possible D gene TRBD1, 6 bases. The specimen sequenced was memory (CD45RO+) T cells sorted from blood. This sequence originates from a young woman in good health. For the CDR3, the DNA is TGTGCCAGTCGAAACAGGGTCTACGAGCAGTACTTC. Translated: CASRNRVYEQYF.